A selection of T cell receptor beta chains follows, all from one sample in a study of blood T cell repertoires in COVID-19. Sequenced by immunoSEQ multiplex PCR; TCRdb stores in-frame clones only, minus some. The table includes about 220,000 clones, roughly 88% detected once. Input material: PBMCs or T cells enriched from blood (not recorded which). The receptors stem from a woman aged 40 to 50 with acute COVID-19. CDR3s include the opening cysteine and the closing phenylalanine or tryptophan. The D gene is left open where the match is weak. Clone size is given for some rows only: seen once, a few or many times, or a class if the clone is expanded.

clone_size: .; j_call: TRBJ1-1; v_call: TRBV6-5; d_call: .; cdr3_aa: CASRTNTAKNTEAFF; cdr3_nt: TGTGCCAGCAGAACAAACACAGCTAAGAACACTGAAGCTTTCTTT
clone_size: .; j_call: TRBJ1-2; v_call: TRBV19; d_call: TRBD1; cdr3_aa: CASRTGGSGGYTF; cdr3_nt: TGTGCCAGTAGGACAGGGGGCTCAGGTGGCTACACCTTC
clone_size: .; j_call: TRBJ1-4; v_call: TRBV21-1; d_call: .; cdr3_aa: CASSGRALIFEKLFF; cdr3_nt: TGTGCCAGCAGCGGGAGGGCGCTGATCTTTGAAAAACTGTTTTTT
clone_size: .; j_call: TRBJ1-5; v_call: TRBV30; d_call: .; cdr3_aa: CAWSPINAGKYQPQHF; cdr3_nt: TGTGCCTGGAGTCCCATCAATGCAGGGAAGTATCAGCCCCAGCATTTT
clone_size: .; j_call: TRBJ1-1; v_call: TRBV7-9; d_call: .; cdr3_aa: CASSLAEMSDEAFF; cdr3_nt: TGTGCCAGCAGCTTAGCGGAGATGTCAGATGAAGCTTTCTTT
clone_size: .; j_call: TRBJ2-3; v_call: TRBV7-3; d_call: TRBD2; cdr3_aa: CASSLPGLAGGDTQYF; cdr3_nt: TGTGCCAGCAGCTTACCGGGACTAGCGGGGGGCGATACGCAGTATTTT
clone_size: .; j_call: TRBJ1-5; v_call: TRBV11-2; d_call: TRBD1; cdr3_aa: CASSPNRGGNQPQHF; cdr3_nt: TGTGCCAGCAGCCCCAACAGGGGTGGCAATCAGCCCCAGCATTTT
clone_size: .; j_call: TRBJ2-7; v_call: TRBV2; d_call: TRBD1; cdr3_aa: CASSEAPTGGTYEQYF; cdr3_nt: TGTGCCAGCAGCGAGGCCCCGACAGGGGGAACCTACGAGCAGTACTTC
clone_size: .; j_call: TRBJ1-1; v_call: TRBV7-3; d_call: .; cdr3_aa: CASSPVGDTEAFF; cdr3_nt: TGTGCCAGCAGCCCAGTAGGGGATACTGAAGCTTTCTTT
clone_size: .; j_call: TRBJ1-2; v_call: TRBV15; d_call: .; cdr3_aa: CATSSRLGAQNGYTF; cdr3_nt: TGTGCCACCAGCAGCCGGTTGGGGGCGCAAAATGGCTACACCTTC
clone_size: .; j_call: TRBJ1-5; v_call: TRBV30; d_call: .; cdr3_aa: CAWSRRGNQPQHF; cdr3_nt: TGTGCCTGGAGTAGGAGAGGCAATCAGCCCCAGCATTTT
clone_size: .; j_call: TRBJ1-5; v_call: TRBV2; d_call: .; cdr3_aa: CASSGQIDQPQHF; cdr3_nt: TGTGCCAGCAGCGGACAGATAGATCAGCCCCAGCATTTT
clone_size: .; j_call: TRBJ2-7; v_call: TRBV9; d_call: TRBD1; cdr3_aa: CASSPGTGSYEQYF; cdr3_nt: TGTGCCAGCAGCCCTGGGACAGGCTCGTACGAGCAGTACTTC
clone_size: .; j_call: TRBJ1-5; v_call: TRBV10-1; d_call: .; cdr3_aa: CASRAGQIPIYSNQPQHF; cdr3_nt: TGCGCCAGCAGGGCAGGACAGATACCGATTTATAGCAATCAGCCCCAGCATTTT
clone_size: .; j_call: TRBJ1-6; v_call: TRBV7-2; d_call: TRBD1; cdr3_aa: CASSSGITRDRGNSPLHF; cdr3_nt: TGTGCCAGCAGCTCCGGGATAACTCGGGACAGGGGAAATTCACCCCTCCACTTT
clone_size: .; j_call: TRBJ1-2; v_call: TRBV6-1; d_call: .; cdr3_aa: CASSEVQPWGHYGYTF; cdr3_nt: TGTGCCAGCAGTGAAGTACAGCCCTGGGGGCACTATGGCTACACCTTC
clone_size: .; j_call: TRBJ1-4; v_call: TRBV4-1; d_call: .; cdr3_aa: CASSQFSLVLGDQGQKLFF; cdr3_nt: TGCGCCAGCAGCCAATTCAGTCTTGTTCTGGGGGATCAGGGGCAAAAACTGTTTTTT
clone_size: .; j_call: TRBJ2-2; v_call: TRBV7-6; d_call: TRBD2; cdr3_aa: CASKGLAGGTGELFF; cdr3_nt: TGTGCCAGCAAGGGACTAGCGGGGGGCACCGGGGAGCTGTTTTTT
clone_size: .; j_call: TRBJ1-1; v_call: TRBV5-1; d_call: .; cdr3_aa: CASSLAVNTEAFF; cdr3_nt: TGCGCCAGCAGCTTGGCGGTAAACACTGAAGCTTTCTTT
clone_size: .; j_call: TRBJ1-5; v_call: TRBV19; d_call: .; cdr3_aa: CASSLSGGPTREQPQHF; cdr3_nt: TGTGCCAGTTCGCTTTCGGGGGGACCAACGCGGGAGCAGCCCCAGCATTTT
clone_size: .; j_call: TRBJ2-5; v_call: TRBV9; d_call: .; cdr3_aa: CASSAEHSQETQYF; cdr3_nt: TGTGCCAGCAGCGCCGAACACAGTCAAGAGACCCAGTACTTC
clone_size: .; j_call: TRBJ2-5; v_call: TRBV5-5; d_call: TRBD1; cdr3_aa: CASSLLQGAKETQYF; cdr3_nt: TGTGCCAGCAGCCTACTTCAGGGGGCAAAAGAGACCCAGTACTTC
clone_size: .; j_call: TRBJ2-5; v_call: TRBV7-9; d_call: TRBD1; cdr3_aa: CASSPRQGAFEETQYF; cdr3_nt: TGTGCCAGCAGCCCGAGACAGGGGGCATTTGAAGAGACCCAGTACTTC
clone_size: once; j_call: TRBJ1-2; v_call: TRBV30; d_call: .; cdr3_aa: CAWSVLGGHGYTF; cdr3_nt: TGTGCCTGGAGTGTACTTGGAGGCCATGGCTACACCTTC
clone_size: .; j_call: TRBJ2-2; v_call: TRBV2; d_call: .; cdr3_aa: CASSEKGTSNGELFF; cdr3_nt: TGTGCCAGCAGTGAAAAGGGGACTTCGAACGGGGAGCTGTTTTTT
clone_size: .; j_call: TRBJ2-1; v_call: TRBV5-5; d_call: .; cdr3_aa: CASSSAGSVSYNEQFF; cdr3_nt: TGTGCCAGCAGCTCAGCGGGTTCAGTCTCCTACAATGAGCAGTTCTTC
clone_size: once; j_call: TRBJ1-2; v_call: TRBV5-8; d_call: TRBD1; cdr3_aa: CASSLPDRDHRGYTF; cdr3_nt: TGTGCCAGCAGCTTGCCAGACAGGGATCACCGAGGCTACACCTTC
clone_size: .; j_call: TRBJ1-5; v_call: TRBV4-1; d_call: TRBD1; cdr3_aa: CASSQDLPGGQPQHF; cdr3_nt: TGCGCCAGCAGCCAAGATCTACCAGGGGGTCAGCCCCAGCATTTT
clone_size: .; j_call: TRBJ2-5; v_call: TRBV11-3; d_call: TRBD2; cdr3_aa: CASSSGGAGGSVQETQYF; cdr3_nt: TGTGCCAGCAGCTCCGGAGGAGCGGGGGGGTCCGTTCAAGAGACCCAGTACTTC
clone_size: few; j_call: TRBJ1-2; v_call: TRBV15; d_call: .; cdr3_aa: CATSRDFIGGDYGYTF; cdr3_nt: TGTGCCACCAGCAGAGATTTTATTGGGGGCGACTATGGCTACACCTTC
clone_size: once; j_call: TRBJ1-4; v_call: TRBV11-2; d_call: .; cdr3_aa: CASSLPNSATNEKLFF; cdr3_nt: TGTGCCAGCAGCCTACCGAACTCTGCAACTAATGAAAAACTGTTTTTT
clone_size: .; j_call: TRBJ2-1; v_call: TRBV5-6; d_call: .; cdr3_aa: CASSLGGVMEQFF; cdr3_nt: TGTGCCAGCAGCTTGGGCGGGGTCATGGAGCAGTTCTTC
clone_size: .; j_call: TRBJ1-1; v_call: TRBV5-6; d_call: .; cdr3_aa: CASSPSGGGPTEAFF; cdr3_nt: TGTGCCAGCAGCCCCTCCGGCGGGGGGCCCACTGAAGCTTTCTTT
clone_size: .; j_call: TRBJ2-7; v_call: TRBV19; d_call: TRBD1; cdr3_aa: CASKGTGQYEQYF; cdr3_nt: TGTGCCAGTAAAGGGACAGGGCAATACGAGCAGTACTTC
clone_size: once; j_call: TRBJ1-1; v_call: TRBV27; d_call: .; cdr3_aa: CASSPAQTGEAFF; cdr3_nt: TGTGCCAGCAGTCCGGCACAGACCGGTGAAGCTTTCTTT
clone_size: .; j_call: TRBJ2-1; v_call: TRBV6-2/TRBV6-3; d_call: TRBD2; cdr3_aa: CASSYTSEYNEQFF; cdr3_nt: TGTGCCAGCAGTTACACTAGCGAATATAATGAGCAGTTCTTC
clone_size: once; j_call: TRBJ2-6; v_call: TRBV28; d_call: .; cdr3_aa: CASSITRVSGANVLTF; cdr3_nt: TGTGCCAGCAGTATTACACGTGTCTCTGGGGCCAACGTCCTGACTTTC
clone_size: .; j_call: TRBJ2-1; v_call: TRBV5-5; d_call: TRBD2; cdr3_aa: CASSLSVAGGILGSYNEQFF; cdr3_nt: TGTGCCAGCAGCTTGTCAGTAGCGGGGGGTATACTAGGCTCCTACAATGAGCAGTTCTTC
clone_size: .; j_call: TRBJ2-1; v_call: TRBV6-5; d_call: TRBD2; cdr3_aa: CASSRGTIHEQFF; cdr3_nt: TGTGCCAGCAGTCGAGGGACTATTCATGAGCAGTTCTTC
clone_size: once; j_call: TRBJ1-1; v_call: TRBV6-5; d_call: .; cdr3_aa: CASSYPTGGDTEAFF; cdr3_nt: TGTGCCAGCAGTTACCCGACAGGTGGAGACACTGAAGCTTTCTTT
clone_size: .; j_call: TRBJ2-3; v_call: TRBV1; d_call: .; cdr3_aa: CTSRRGQQRLTDTQYF; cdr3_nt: TGCACCAGCAGGAGGGGGCAACAGCGGCTCACAGATACGCAGTATTTT
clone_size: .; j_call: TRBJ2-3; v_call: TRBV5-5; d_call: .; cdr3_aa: CASSLTGSTDTQYF; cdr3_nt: TGTGCCAGCAGCTTGACAGGGAGCACAGATACGCAGTATTTT
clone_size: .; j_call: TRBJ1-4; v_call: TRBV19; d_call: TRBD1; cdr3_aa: CASSIGGTVKEKLFF; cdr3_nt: TGTGCCAGTAGTATAGGAGGGACAGTAAAGGAAAAACTGTTTTTT
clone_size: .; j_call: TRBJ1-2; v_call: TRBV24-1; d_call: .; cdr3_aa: CATSDMGAYGYTF; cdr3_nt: TGTGCCACCAGTGATATGGGGGCTTATGGCTACACCTTC
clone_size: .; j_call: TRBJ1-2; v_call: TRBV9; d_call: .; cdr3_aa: CASSAIGADYGYTF; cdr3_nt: TGTGCCAGCAGCGCTATTGGGGCAGACTATGGCTACACCTTC
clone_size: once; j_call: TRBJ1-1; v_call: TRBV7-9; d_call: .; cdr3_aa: CASRAPGGQGTEAFF; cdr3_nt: TGTGCCAGCAGAGCCCCCGGGGGGCAGGGCACTGAAGCTTTCTTT
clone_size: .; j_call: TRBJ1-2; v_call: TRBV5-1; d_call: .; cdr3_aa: CASSLGQRRGYTF; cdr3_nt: TGCGCCAGCAGCCTTGGACAGCGTAGGGGCTACACCTTC
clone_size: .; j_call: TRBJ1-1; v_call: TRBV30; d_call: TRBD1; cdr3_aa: CAWRGIRAQGGPLNTEAFF; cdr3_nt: TGTGCCTGGAGGGGTATACGGGCACAGGGGGGCCCGTTGAACACTGAAGCTTTCTTT
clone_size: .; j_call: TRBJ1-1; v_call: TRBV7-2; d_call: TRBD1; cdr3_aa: CASSITPPWTGPTNTEAFF; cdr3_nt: TGTGCCAGCAGCATAACTCCCCCCTGGACAGGGCCCACCAATACTGAAGCTTTCTTT
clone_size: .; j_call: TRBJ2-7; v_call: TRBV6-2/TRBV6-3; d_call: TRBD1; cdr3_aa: CASSKDRVSYEQYF; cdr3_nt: TGTGCCAGCAGTAAGGACAGGGTTTCGTACGAGCAGTACTTC
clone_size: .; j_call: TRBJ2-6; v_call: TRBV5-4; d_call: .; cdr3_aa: CASSADSSGANVLTF; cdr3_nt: TGTGCCAGCAGCGCCGACAGCTCTGGGGCCAACGTCCTGACTTTC
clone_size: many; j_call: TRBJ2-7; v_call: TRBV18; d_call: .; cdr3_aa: CASSPRRELPYEQYF; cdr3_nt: TGTGCCAGCTCACCACGAAGGGAGTTGCCCTACGAGCAGTACTTC
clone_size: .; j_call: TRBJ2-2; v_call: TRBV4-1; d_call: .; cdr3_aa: CASSQERRGIAGELFF; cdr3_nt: TGCGCCAGCAGCCAAGAAAGAAGGGGAATTGCCGGGGAGCTGTTTTTT
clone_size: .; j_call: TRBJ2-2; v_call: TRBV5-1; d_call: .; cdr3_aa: CASSHGQPNTGELFF; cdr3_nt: TGCGCCAGCAGTCATGGACAGCCGAACACCGGGGAGCTGTTTTTT